Below, 18 T cell receptor beta chains from the same sample are listed, as sequenced in a study of Tregs in tolerant kidney transplant recipients. TCRdb's table, derived via immunoSEQ multiplex PCR, lists solely in-frame clones and lacks some. The sample has more than 25,000 clones; 82% are singletons. No antigen has been assigned to these receptors. Input material: Tregs from blood cultured with allogeneic cells. These receptors originate from a human donor in good health.

This clone was observed a handful of times. The chain is built from TRBV9 and TRBJ2-5; 9 nucleotides align to TRBD1. The CDR3 has 13 residues. V trimming: 4 bases; J trimming: 4 bases; junction bases outside the gene matches: 2. The germline gives CDR1 SGDLS, CDR2 YYNGEE. In nucleotides, the CDR3 is TGTGCCAGCAGCCCGACAGGGGGAGAGACCCAGTACTTC. Translation: CASSPTGGETQYF.

This clone was picked up a small number of times. The chain has TRBV6-6 and TRBJ2-1; a possible D gene is TRBD2 (6 bases). Per germline, CDR1 MNHNY and CDR2 SVGAGI (reference sequence). The CDR3 spans 16 residues. Trimming removed 2 bases at V and 8 bases at J, with 19 bases between. This CDR3 reads CASSYVIGGFGHEQFF. Written as DNA, the CDR3 is TGTGCCAGCAGTTACGTTATCGGGGGTTTTGGGCATGAGCAGTTCTTC.

This sequence joins TRBV5-1 and TRBJ2-5; D tentatively reads TRBD1 or TRBD2 (6 bases each). The ends were cut back, 0 bases at V and 5 bases at J, with 11 bases in the middle. CDR1 SGHRS and CDR2 YFSETQ come from the germline V gene. The CDR3 length is 14 residues. DNA for the CDR3: TGCGCCAGCAGCTTGGAGCGGAGGGGGGAGACCCAGTACTTC. Its protein is CASSLERRGETQYF.

This clone was observed a handful of times. The chain employs TRBV7-9 and TRBJ2-1, with TRBD2 matching over 13 bases. Per the germline V gene, CDR1 is SEHNR and CDR2 is FQNEAQ (reference sequence). V lost 5 bases and J lost 3; bases outside the gene matches: 7. The CDR3 runs 17 residues. The DNA for the CDR3 is TGTGCCAGCAGCCTCCGAAGGACTAGCGGGAGCTACAATGAGCAGTTCTTC. This codes for CASSLRRTSGSYNEQFF.

The chain carries TRBV9 and TRBJ2-3; possible D gene TRBD2, 6 bases. V lost 0 bases and J 0 bases, leaving 11 bases between the germline ends. The CDR3 has 16 amino acids. CDR1 SGDLS and CDR2 YYNGEE come from the germline V gene. Written as DNA, the CDR3 is TGTGCCAGCAGCGTAGGTGCGGGGCTCAGCACAGATACGCAGTATTTT. It translates to CASSVGAGLSTDTQYF.

V gene TRBV11-3 combines with J gene TRBJ2-2; 7 nucleotides match TRBD1. Germline V gives CDR1 SGHNT, CDR2 YENEEA. The J segment lost 0 bases and the V segment lost 5 bases, leaving 9 bases of the junction unmatched. CDR3 length: 17 residues. The CDR3 region is CASSRGPTFSNTGELFF. In nucleotides, the CDR3 is TGTGCCAGCAGCAGGGGGCCTACATTTTCGAACACCGGGGAGCTGTTTTTT.

This clone is medium-sized. This sequence joins TRBV19 and TRBJ2-2; D is uncertain. The CDR3 covers 14 residues. Germline values: CDR1 LNHDA, CDR2 SQIVND (reference sequence). The V gene lost 3 bases and the J gene lost 5 bases, with 10 bases spanning the gap. The CDR3 protein is CASSISGGTGELFF. The CDR3 nucleotides are TGTGCCAGTAGTATCTCGGGTGGGACCGGGGAGCTGTTTTTT.

The rearrangement joins TRBV19 to TRBJ2-5; 9 nucleotides align to TRBD2. The germline V gene has CDR1 LNHDA and CDR2 SQIVND (reference sequence). This CDR3 has 15 residues. V lost 1 base, J lost 4 bases, and 4 bases stayed unmatched. The CDR3 bases are TGTGCCAGTAGTATAGCGGCGGGAGGGGGAGAGACCCAGTACTTC. Amino acid sequence: CASSIAAGGGETQYF.

The V call is TRBV4-3, the J call TRBJ2-1, with D perhaps matching TRBD2 (6 bases). Per the germline V gene, CDR1 is LGHNA and CDR2 is YSLEER. V was trimmed by 0 bases and J by 5 bases, leaving 26 bases between them. The CDR3 loop spans 20 amino acids. CDR3 sequence reads: CASSQDKPRLGERVNNEQFF. CDR3 DNA: TGCGCCAGCAGCCAAGATAAACCCCGACTAGGGGAACGGGTAAACAATGAGCAGTTCTTC.

This chain uses TRBV9 with TRBJ2-3; a weak D match, TRBD2 (5 bases). The germline gives CDR1 SGDLS, CDR2 YYNGEE. V lost 0 bases and J lost 1, with 18 bases in between. The CDR3 contains 18 residues. The CDR3 DNA reads TGTGCCAGCAGCGTAGCTCCCTCGGGGAAGTGGGGCACAGATACGCAGTATTTT. Translation gives CASSVAPSGKWGTDTQYF.

The gene calls are TRBV6-5 and TRBJ1-3; the D is unclear. This CDR3 has 14 amino acids. V lost 6 bases and J lost 1, with 10 bases in between. Per the germline V gene, CDR1 is MNHEY and CDR2 is SVGAGI. The CDR3 sequence is CASSRGISGNTIYF. The CDR3 coding sequence is TGTGCCAGCAGCCGCGGGATATCTGGAAACACCATATATTTT.

Points on this clone: The junction does not match germline at one end; this may be a read error. J is TRBJ2-5 and V is TRBV11-2, with 7 bases identical to TRBD1. This CDR3 spans 16 amino acids. The germline CDR1 and CDR2 sequences are SGHAT and FQNNGV. This chain's CDR3 is CASSPDPRGRQGTQYF. In DNA, the CDR3 is TGTGCCAGCAGCCCCGATCCTAGGGGGCGTCAAGGGACCCAGTACTTC.

The CDR3 bases are TGTGCCAGCAGTAGAGTGGGGGGCAATGAGCAGTTCTTC. Translation: CASSRVGGNEQFF. This chain uses TRBV2 with TRBJ2-1; maybe TRBD2 (6 bases). V was trimmed by 5 bases and J by 6 bases, leaving 11 bases between them. The CDR3 loop spans 13 amino acids. The V gene's germline CDR1 is SNHLY and CDR2 FYNNEI.

The chain employs TRBV4-1 and TRBJ1-3; D gene ambiguous. The CDR3 sequence is 14 residues long. The V gene lost 0 bases and the J gene lost 4 bases, with 7 bases spanning the gap. Germline loops: CDR1 MGHRA, CDR2 YSYEKL. The CDR3 coding sequence is TGCGCCAGCAGCCAAGACCGGATCGGAAACACCATATATTTT. It codes for CASSQDRIGNTIYF.

The chain is built from TRBV30 and TRBJ2-6; TRBD1 might be the D (6 bases). The germline V gene has CDR1 GTSNPN and CDR2 SVGIG (reference sequence). The V gene lost 5 bases and the J gene lost 1 base, with 6 bases spanning the gap. This CDR3 comprises 13 residues. The DNA for the CDR3 is TGTGCCTGGGGACAGTCTGGGGCCAACGTCCTGACTTTC. This translates into CAWGQSGANVLTF.

This chain links TRBV2 with TRBJ2-2; D may be TRBD1 (5 bases). Trimming removed 6 bases from V and 0 bases from J, with 8 bases in between. Per the germline V gene, CDR1 is SNHLY and CDR2 is FYNNEI. The CDR3 contains 14 residues. The CDR3 loop is CASRRTPNTGELFF. CDR3 nucleotide sequence: TGTGCCAGCAGGAGGACACCGAACACCGGGGAGCTGTTTTTT.

The chain links TRBV19 to TRBJ2-5; TRBD1 aligns across 11 bases. V lost 3 bases to trimming and J lost 5 bases; unmatched junction nucleotides: 2. Germline lookup yields CDR1 LNHDA and CDR2 SQIVND (reference sequence). The CDR3 is 14 residues long. Written as DNA, the CDR3 is TGTGCCAGTAGTATCGGACAGGGGGCGGAGACCCAGTACTTC. Protein: CASSIGQGAETQYF.

The rearrangement joins TRBV18 to TRBJ2-1; either TRBD1 or TRBD2 may supply D (5 bases each). V lost 2 bases to trimming and J lost 2 bases, with 13 bases between them. Germline values: CDR1 KGHSH, CDR2 LQKENI. The CDR3 totals 16 residues. CDR3 amino acids: CASSPGGLGAYNEQFF. CDR3 in DNA: TGTGCCAGCTCACCAGGGGGATTGGGGGCCTACAATGAGCAGTTCTTC.